The sequence of this T cell receptor (beta chain) was determined in a study of T cell responses to AZD1222 COVID-19 vaccine. General study results and limits: Clonal diversity was possibly underestimated, and white British individuals and females predominated among donors. Only a handful of AZD1222 recipients were seropositive at baseline.

As concerns this clone: Its cognate antigen is unknown. Other DNA sequences of this sample code for an identical CDR3.

This table comes from immunoSEQ multiplex PCR, and its TCRdb copy is limited to in-frame clones, with some not included. The sample carries 150,000 or so clones, about 89% recorded once. V dropped 0 bases and J dropped 5 bases, with 11 bases sitting between them. The CDR3 runs 14 residues. Germline V gives CDR1 SGHNT, CDR2 YYREEE (reference sequence). The chain recombines TRBV5-4 with TRBJ1-1, with D possibly matching TRBD1 (6 bases). The sample in question was peripheral blood, obtained on day 0 of AZD1222 vaccination. The sequence derives from an adult in good health. In DNA, the CDR3 is TGTGCCAGCAGCTTGGGGCAGGGGTCGACTGAAGCTTTCTTT. It encodes CASSLGQGSTEAFF. The full variable domain, its missing parts supplied by reference TRBV5-4 and TRBJ1-1, is ETGVTQSPTHLIKTRGQQVTLRCSSQSGHNTVSWYQQALGQGPQFIFQYYREEENGRGNFPPRFSGLQFPNYSSELNVNALELDDSALYLCASSLGQGSTEAFFGQGTRLTVV.